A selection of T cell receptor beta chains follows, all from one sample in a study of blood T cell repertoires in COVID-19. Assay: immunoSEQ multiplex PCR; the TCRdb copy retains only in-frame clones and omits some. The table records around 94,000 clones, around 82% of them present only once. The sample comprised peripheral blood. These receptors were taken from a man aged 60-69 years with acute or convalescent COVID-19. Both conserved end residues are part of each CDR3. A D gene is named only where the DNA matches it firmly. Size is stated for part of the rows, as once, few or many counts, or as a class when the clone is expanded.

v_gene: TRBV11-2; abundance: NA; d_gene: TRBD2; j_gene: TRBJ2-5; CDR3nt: TGTGCCAGCAGCTTATCGGCTAGCGGGGGGCGGAGGGAGACCCAGTACTTC; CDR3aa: CASSLSASGGRRETQYF
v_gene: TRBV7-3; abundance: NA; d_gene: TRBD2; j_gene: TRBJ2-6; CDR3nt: TGTGCCAGCAGCCCCGGACTAGAAATGTCGGGGGCCAACGTCCTGACTTTC; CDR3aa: CASSPGLEMSGANVLTF
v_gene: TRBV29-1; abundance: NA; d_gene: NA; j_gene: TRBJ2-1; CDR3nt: TGCAGCGTTGAAGATCCGGGGACCTACAATGAGCAGTTCTTC; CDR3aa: CSVEDPGTYNEQFF
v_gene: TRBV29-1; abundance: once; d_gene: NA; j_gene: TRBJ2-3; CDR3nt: TGCAGCGTTCTGGGGGGGCACAGAGATACGCAGTATTTT; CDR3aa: CSVLGGHRDTQYF
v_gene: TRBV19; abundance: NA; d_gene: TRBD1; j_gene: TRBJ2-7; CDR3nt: TGTGCCAGTACACTCACCCGGGACAGGGTCTACGAGCAGTACTTC; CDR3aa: CASTLTRDRVYEQYF
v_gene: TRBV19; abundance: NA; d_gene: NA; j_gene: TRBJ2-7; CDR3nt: TGTGCCAGTAGTCCCCCCGGGATCTACGAGCAGTACTTC; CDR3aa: CASSPPGIYEQYF
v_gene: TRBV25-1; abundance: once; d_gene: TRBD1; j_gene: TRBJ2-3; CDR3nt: TGTGCCAGCAGCGACATACAGGGGGCGCGGGCAGATACGCAGTATTTT; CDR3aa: CASSDIQGARADTQYF
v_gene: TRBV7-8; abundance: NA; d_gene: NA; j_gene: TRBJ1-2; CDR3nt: TGTGCCAGCAGCTTAGTTGCAAGGGAGGGGGGCTACACCTTC; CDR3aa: CASSLVAREGGYTF
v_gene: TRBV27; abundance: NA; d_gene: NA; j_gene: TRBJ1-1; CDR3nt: TGTGCCAGCAGTTTAATAGGGGGTGGATATACTGAAGCTTTCTTT; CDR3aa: CASSLIGGGYTEAFF
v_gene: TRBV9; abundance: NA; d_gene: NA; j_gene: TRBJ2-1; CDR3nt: TGTGCCAGCAGCCCGTGGACAGGGAGGGGTTCTAATGAGCAGTTCTTC; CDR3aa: CASSPWTGRGSNEQFF
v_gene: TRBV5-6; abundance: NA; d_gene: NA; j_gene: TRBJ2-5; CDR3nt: TGTGCCAGCAGCTTCAGGGGCTTCCAAGAGACCCAGTACTTC; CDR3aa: CASSFRGFQETQYF
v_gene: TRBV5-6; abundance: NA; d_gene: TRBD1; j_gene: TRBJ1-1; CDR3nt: TGTGCCAGCAGACCGGGACAGGGTTACACTGAAGCTTTCTTT; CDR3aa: CASRPGQGYTEAFF
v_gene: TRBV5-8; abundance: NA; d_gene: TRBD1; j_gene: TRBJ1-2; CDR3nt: TGTGCCAGCAGCCCGGACAGGGAGAACTATGGCTACACCTTC; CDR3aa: CASSPDRENYGYTF
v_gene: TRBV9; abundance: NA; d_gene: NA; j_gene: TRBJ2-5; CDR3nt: TGTGCCAGCAGCGAAACCCCTCAGGGGTGGGAGACCCAGTACTTC; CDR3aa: CASSETPQGWETQYF
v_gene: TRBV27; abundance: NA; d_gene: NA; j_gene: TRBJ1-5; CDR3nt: TGTGCCAGCAGTTTATCTCGTCGGTACAGGAGCAATCAGCCCCAGCATTTT; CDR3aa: CASSLSRRYRSNQPQHF
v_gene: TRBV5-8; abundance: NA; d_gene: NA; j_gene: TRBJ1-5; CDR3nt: TGTGCCAGCAGCTTGGACAGGTACCAGCCCCAGCATTTT; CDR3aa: CASSLDRYQPQHF
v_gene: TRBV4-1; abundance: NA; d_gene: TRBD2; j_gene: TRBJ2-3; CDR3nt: TGCGCCAGCAGCCAAGCTAGCGGGGTAAATACGCAGTATTTT; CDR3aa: CASSQASGVNTQYF
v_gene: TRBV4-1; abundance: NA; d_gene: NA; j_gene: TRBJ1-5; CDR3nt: TGCGCCAGCAGCCCCTCACTGGGCACGGATAGCAATCAGCCCCAGCATTTT; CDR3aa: CASSPSLGTDSNQPQHF
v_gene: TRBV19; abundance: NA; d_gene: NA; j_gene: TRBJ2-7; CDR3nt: TGTGCCAGTAGTATCGGGCACAGGGTTACCTACGAGCAGTACTTC; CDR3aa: CASSIGHRVTYEQYF
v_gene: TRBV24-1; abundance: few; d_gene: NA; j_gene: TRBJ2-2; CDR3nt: TGTGCCACCAGTGACTTCCCTGGGGGGGCCGGGACCGGGGAGCTGTTTTTT; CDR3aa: CATSDFPGGAGTGELFF
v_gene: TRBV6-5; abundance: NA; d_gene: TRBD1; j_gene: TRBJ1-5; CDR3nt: TGTGCCAGCAGTTCAACCACAGGGGGCAATCAGCCCCAGCATTTT; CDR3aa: CASSSTTGGNQPQHF
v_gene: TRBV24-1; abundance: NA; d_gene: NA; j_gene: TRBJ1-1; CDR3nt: TGTGCCACCAGTGACGCAGGGGCTAGGAACACTGAAGCTTTCTTT; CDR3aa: CATSDAGARNTEAFF
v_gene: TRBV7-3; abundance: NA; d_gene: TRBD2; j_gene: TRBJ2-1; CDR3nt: TGTGCCAGCAGCTTAATGGCTAGCGGGGGGGCGCATGAGCAGTTCTTC; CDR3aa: CASSLMASGGAHEQFF
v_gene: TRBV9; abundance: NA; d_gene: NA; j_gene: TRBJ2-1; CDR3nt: TGTGCCAGCAGCGTAGCTCCGGCAGGGGCTGGCAATGAGCAGTTCTTC; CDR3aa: CASSVAPAGAGNEQFF
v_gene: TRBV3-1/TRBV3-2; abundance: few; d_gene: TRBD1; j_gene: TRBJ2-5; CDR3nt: TGTGCCAGCAGCCGTCGACAGGGTGTAGAGACCCAGTACTTC; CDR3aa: CASSRRQGVETQYF
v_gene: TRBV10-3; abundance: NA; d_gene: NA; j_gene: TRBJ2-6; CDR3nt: TGTGCCGCCTCATCCAGGACAGATCCTGGGGCCAACGTCCTGACTTTC; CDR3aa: CAASSRTDPGANVLTF
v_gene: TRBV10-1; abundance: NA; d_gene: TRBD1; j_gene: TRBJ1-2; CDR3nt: TGCGCCAGCAGTGAGTCACAGGGGGGATTCGCTGGCTACACCTTC; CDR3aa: CASSESQGGFAGYTF
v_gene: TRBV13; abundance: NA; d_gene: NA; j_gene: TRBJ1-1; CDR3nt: TGTGCCAGCAGCCTCCACCCCAGGGCTGGCACTGAAGCTTTCTTT; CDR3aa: CASSLHPRAGTEAFF
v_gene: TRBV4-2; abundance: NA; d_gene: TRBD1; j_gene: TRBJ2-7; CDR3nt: TGTGCCAGCAGCCAAAAGGCCGGGACAGGGGGCCACGAGCAGTACTTC; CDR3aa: CASSQKAGTGGHEQYF
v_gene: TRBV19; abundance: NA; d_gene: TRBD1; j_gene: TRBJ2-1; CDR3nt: TGTGCCAGTAGTGGGACAGTCGGCTACAATGAGCAGTTCTTC; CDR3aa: CASSGTVGYNEQFF
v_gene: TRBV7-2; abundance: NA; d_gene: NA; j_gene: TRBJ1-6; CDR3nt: TGTGCCAGCAGCTTACTGGCAGTAAATTCACCCCTCCACTTT; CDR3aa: CASSLLAVNSPLHF
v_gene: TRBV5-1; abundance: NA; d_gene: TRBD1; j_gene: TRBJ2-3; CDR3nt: TGCGCCAGCAGCTTGGCAGGGGGTCTGACAGATACGCAGTATTTT; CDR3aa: CASSLAGGLTDTQYF
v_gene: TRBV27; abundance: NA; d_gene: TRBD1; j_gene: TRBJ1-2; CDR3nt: TGTGCCAGCACCCCGACAGGGGGCTATGGCTACACCTTC; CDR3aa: CASTPTGGYGYTF
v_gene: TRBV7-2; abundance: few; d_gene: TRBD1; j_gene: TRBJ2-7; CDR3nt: TGTGCCAGCAGCAGACAGGGGACAGGAGCCTCCTACGAGCAGTACTTC; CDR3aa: CASSRQGTGASYEQYF
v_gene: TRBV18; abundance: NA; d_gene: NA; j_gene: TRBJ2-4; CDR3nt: TGTGCCAGCTCACCGCCCGGGACACCCAAAAACATTCAGTACTTC; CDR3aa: CASSPPGTPKNIQYF
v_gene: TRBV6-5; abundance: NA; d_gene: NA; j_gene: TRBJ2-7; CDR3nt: TGTGCCAGCAGTTACTCGGCAGGGTTTTACGAGCAGTACTTC; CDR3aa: CASSYSAGFYEQYF
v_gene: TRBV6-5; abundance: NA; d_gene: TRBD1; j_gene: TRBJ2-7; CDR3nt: TGTGCCAGCAACGACGGGACAGGGGGCTACGAGCAGTACTTC; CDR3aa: CASNDGTGGYEQYF
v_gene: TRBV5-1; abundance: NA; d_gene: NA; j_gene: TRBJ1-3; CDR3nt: TGCGCCAGCAGCTTGGCCGGGCCAGGGAACACCATATATTTT; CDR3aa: CASSLAGPGNTIYF
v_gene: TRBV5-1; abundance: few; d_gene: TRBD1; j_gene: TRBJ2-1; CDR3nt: TGCGCCAGCAGCCTCGACGGGACAGGGAGTTGGGAGTTCTTC; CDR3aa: CASSLDGTGSWEFF
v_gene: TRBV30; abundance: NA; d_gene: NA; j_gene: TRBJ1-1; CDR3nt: TGTGCCTGGAGTGTATGGGTCCGGCGGACTGAAGCTTTCTTT; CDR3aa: CAWSVWVRRTEAFF
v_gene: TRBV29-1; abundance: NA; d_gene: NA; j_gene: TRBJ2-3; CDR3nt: TGCAGCGCTGATGTGGGGAGTGGAACAGATACGCAGTATTTT; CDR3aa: CSADVGSGTDTQYF
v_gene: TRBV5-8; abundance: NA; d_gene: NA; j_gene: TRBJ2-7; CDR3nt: TGTGCCAGCAGCTTGGGGATTCACAGGGTCGGGGAGCAGTACTTC; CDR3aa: CASSLGIHRVGEQYF
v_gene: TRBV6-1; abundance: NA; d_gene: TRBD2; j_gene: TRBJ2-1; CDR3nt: TGTGCCAGCATTCTCGGGGCGGGGGATACCGGTGAGCAGTTCTTC; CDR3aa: CASILGAGDTGEQFF
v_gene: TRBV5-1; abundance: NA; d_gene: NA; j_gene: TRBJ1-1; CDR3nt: TGCGCCAGCAGCTTGGTGGTGGACTGGCGGGGTGTCACTGAAGCTTTCTTT; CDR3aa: CASSLVVDWRGVTEAFF
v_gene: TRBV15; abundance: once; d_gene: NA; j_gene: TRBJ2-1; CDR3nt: TGTGCCACCAGCAGAGATAGAGGGCTACGCGAGCAGTTCTTC; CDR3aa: CATSRDRGLREQFF
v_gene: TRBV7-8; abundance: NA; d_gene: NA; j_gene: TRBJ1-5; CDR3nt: TGTGCCAGCAGCTTAGTTTCCGGGTTCAATCAGCCCCAGCATTTT; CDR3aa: CASSLVSGFNQPQHF
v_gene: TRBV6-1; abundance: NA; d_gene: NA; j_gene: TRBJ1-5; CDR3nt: TGTGCCAGCAGTGAAAGTACCCCAGGAAGGCAGCCCCAGCATTTT; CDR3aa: CASSESTPGRQPQHF
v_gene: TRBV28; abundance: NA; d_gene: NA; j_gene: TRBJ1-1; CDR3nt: TGTGCCAGCACCTGGGGCAGCAACACTGAAGCTTTCTTT; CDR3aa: CASTWGSNTEAFF
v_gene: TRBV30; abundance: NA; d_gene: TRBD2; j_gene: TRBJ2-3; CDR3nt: TGTGCCTGGAGACCTCCCCCGGGAGCGGGGTCGCCAGATACGCAGTATTTT; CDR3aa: CAWRPPPGAGSPDTQYF
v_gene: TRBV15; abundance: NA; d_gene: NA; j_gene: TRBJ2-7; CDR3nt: TGTGCCACCAGCAGAGATTTAAAGGCAGAGGGGTACTTC; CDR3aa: CATSRDLKAEGYF
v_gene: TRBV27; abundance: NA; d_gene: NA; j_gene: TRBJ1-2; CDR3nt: TGTGCCAGCAGTTTATTACAGGGTCTGGATGGCTACACCTTC; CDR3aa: CASSLLQGLDGYTF